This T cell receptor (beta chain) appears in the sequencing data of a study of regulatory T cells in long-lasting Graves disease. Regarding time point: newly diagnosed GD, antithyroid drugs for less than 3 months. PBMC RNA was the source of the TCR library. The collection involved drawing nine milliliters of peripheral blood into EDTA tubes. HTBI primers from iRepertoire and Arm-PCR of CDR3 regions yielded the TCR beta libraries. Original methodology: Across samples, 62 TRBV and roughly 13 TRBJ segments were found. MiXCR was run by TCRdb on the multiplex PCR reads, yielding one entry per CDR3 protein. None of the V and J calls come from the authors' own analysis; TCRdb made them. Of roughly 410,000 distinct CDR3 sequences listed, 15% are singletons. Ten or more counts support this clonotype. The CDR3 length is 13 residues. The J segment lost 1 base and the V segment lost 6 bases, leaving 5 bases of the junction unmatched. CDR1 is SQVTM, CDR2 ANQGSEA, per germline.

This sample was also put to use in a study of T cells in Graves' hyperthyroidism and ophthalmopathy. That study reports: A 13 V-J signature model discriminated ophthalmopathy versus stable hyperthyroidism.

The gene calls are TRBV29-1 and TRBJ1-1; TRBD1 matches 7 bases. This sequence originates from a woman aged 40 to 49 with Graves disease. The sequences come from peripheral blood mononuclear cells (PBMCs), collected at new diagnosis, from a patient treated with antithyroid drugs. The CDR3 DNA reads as TGCAGCGTAGAGGGACAGAGGAACACTGAAGCTTTCTTT. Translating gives CSVEGQRNTEAFF. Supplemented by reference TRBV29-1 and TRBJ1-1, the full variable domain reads SAVISQKPSRDICQRGTSLTIQCQVDSQVTMMFWYRQQPGQSLTLIATANQGSEATYESGFVIDKFPISRPNLTFSTLTVSNMSPEDSSIYLCSVEGQRNTEAFFGQGTRLTVV.